These 27 T cell receptor beta chains were sequenced from one sample in a study of graft-versus-host responses after intestinal transplantation. TCRdb keeps only in-frame clones here, not all; method: immunoSEQ multiplex PCR. The sample carries 12,000 to 15,000 clones, under 35% recorded once. Here the sequenced sample was alloreactive CD4+ T cells from a mixed lymphocyte reaction culture, taken before intestinal transplant. The subset was: CFSE-low proliferating T cells sorted from roughly six-day pre-transplant mixed lymphocyte reaction (GvH or HvG direction). The receptors originated from a human patient who received an intestinal transplant.

There are a few counts of this clone. The chain recombines TRBV29-1 with TRBJ1-5; TRBD1 is a possible D gene (6 bases). CDR3 size: 13 residues. Germline V lookup: CDR1 SQVTM, CDR2 ANQGSEA. V lost 7 bases, J lost 9 bases, and 19 bases lay in between. The CDR3 DNA reads TGCAGCGCCTTACAGGGAACCACAGGGCCCCAGCATTTT. Translated, it gives CSALQGTTGPQHF.

This clone was observed a handful of times. This chain uses TRBV5-8 with TRBJ1-4; no clear D gene. CDR1 and CDR2 from the germline V gene are SGHTS and YDEGEE. The CDR3 runs to 14 residues. V shed 1 base and J shed 4 bases, with 8 bases lying between them. The CDR3: CASSLFGRNEKLFF. The CDR3 nucleotides read TGTGCCAGCAGCTTGTTCGGCCGTAATGAAAAACTGTTTTTT.

The chain combines TRBV2 with TRBJ1-5; a weak D match, TRBD1 (6 bases). The CDR3 totals 14 residues. The germline V and J ends were trimmed by 3 bases and 8 bases, with 14 bases remaining between them. Germline CDR1 and CDR2: SNHLY and FYNNEI. The CDR3 nucleotides are TGTGCCAGCAGTGATCTAGGGGGAAAGGAGCCCCAGCATTTT. This gives the protein CASSDLGGKEPQHF.

The V gene is TRBV18, the J gene TRBJ2-7, with 12 bases aligning to TRBD2. Germline assignment: CDR1 KGHSH and CDR2 LQKENI. The CDR3 runs to 18 residues. V dropped 4 bases and J dropped 0; count of bases not matched to a gene: 10. The CDR3 nucleotides are TGTGCCAGCTCACAAAACTCCGGGACTAGCGGGCGCTCCTACGAGCAGTACTTC. The encoded protein is CASSQNSGTSGRSYEQYF.

The rearrangement uses TRBV28 and TRBJ2-6; D uncertain. Looked up from germline, CDR1 is MDHEN and CDR2 is SYDVKM. The CDR3 spans 18 residues. V gave up 4 bases and J gave up 5 bases, with 21 bases separating them. The CDR3 DNA reads as TGTGCCAGCAGTTATTTTTGCTTGACACAAAGTCGGGCCAACGTCCTGACTTTC. Translated, it gives CASSYFCLTQSRANVLTF.

The chain employs TRBV19 and TRBJ2-1; 7 bases align to TRBD2. Germline CDR1 and CDR2: LNHDA and SQIVND (reference sequence). There are 18 residues in the CDR3. With V trimmed by 5 bases and J by 6 bases, 19 bases remained unmatched. DNA of the CDR3: TGTGCCAGTAGTCCTGCTCTGGGGAGGGACCGGCGGTTCAATGAGCAGTTCTTC. It is translated as CASSPALGRDRRFNEQFF. The variable domain in full, with the rest retrieved from reference TRBV19 and TRBJ2-1, is DGGITQSPKYLFRKEGQNVTLSCEQNLNHDAMYWYRQDPGQGLRLIYYSQIVNDFQKGDIAEGYSVSREKKESFPLTVTSAQKNPTAFYLCASSPALGRDRRFNEQFFGPGTRLTVL.

This rearrangement joins TRBV2 to TRBJ1-6, with D possibly TRBD1 on 5 matching bases. From germline, CDR1 is SNHLY and CDR2 FYNNEI. The ends were cut back, 6 bases at V and 6 bases at J, with 12 bases in the middle. The CDR3 is 14 residues long. CDR3 sequence (DNA): TGTGCCAGCAGGGGGACGAACCCTAATTCACCCCTCCACTTT. It codes for CASRGTNPNSPLHF.

The gene calls are TRBV6-5 and TRBJ2-4; perhaps TRBD1 as D (6 bases). The CDR3 has 12 amino acids. Germline V gives CDR1 MNHEY, CDR2 SVGAGI. Trimming left V 8 bases short and J 9 bases short, with 14 bases between. CDR3 DNA sequence: TGTGCCAGCGCCGAACAGGGATCCATTCAGTACTTC. Translating it yields CASAEQGSIQYF.

J is TRBJ2-3 and V is TRBV27; D unresolved. Germline loops: CDR1 MNHEY, CDR2 SMNVEV (reference sequence). The germline V and J ends were trimmed by 5 bases and 7 bases, with 13 bases remaining between them. The CDR3 is made up of 13 amino acids. The CDR3 is CASSEAAANTQYF. CDR3 DNA: TGTGCCAGCAGTGAGGCGGCAGCCAATACGCAGTATTTT.

The chain has TRBV6-4 and TRBJ2-3; D not certain. V was shortened by 5 bases and J by 0 bases, with 6 bases between the two germline ends. CDR1 and CDR2 from the germline V gene are MRHNA and SNTAGT. The CDR3 has 13 amino acids. The CDR3 loop reads CASSHPSTDTQYF. CDR3 sequence (DNA): TGTGCCAGCAGTCACCCGAGCACAGATACGCAGTATTTT.

This clone was seen a handful of times. This chain connects TRBV6-1 to TRBJ2-4; the match to TRBD2 covers 10 bases. The germline CDR1 and CDR2 sequences are MNHNS and SASEGT. The CDR3 has 14 amino acids. The V gene end was trimmed by 6 bases and the J gene end by 6 bases; junction bases not matched to a gene: 5. CDR3 protein: CASRRTSGLNIQYF. The DNA for the CDR3 is TGTGCCAGCAGGCGGACTAGCGGCCTAAACATTCAGTACTTC.

The chain has TRBV5-1 and TRBJ1-4; D unclear. Per the germline V gene, CDR1 is SGHRS and CDR2 is YFSETQ. V lost 0 bases and J lost 7, with 19 bases in between. CDR3 length equals 17 residues. The CDR3 here is CASSLESFKAFGEKLFF. The CDR3 DNA sequence: TGCGCCAGCAGCTTGGAGTCGTTTAAGGCTTTCGGTGAAAAACTGTTTTTT.

The V call is TRBV7-2, the J call TRBJ1-5; TRBD1 might be the D (6 bases). The CDR3 is made up of 14 amino acids. V lost 4 bases, J lost 4 bases, and 11 bases lay in between. Germline CDR1 reads SGHTA; CDR2 reads FQGNSA. The CDR3 nucleotides read TGTGCCAGCAGCTCCTCAGGGGTTAATCAGCCCCAGCATTTT. Residues: CASSSSGVNQPQHF. Full variable domain (remainder filled in from reference TRBV7-2 and TRBJ1-5): GAGVSQSPSNKVTEKGKDVELRCDPISGHTALYWYRQSLGQGLEFLIYFQGNSAPDKSGLPSDRFSAERTGGSVSTLTIQRTQQEDSAVYLCASSSSGVNQPQHFGDGTRLSIL.

In this sample, this clone turned up a few times. V usage is TRBV4-1 and J usage is TRBJ2-7; TRBD1 agrees at 11 bases. Germline V CDR1 and CDR2: MGHRA, YSYEKL. This CDR3 contains 15 residues. Trimming cost V 3 bases and J 7 bases; bases outside gene matches: 8. The CDR3 sequence: CASSQVGQGAREQYF. CDR3 DNA: TGCGCCAGCAGCCAGGTAGGACAGGGGGCGCGAGAGCAGTACTTC.

The rearrangement joins TRBV30 to TRBJ1-1; tentatively, D is TRBD1 (5 bases). Germline assignment: CDR1 GTSNPN and CDR2 SVGIG (reference sequence). The germline V and J ends were trimmed by 3 bases and 1 base, with 9 bases remaining between them. The CDR3 is 13 amino acids. The CDR3: CAWRGQRNTEAFF. The CDR3 DNA reads TGTGCCTGGAGGGGGCAGCGGAACACTGAAGCTTTCTTT.

This clone was detected a few times. The chain links TRBV30 to TRBJ1-4; 7 nucleotides line up with TRBD1. Germline V gene sequence: CDR1 GTSNPN, CDR2 SVGIG (reference sequence). The ends lost 3 bases at V and 2 bases at J; junction bases unmatched: 0. The CDR3 has 13 amino acids. The CDR3 loop reads CAWSRGTNEKLFF. CDR3 DNA sequence: TGTGCCTGGAGCAGGGGGACTAATGAAAAACTGTTTTTT.

The genes are TRBV9 and TRBJ2-1, with TRBD2 identical over 14 bases. This CDR3 has 14 residues. Per germline, CDR1 SGDLS and CDR2 YYNGEE. The trim removed 4 bases at V and 9 bases at J, leaving 3 bases unmatched. The CDR3 coding sequence is TGTGCCAGCAGCTCGACTAGCGGGAGGGGTGAGCAGTTCTTC. This gives the protein CASSSTSGRGEQFF.

This clone has more than one count but fewer than ten. The genes are TRBV7-8 and TRBJ2-7; the D is unclear. The V end was cut by 1 base, the J end by 4 bases, with 5 bases between. CDR1 and CDR2 from the germline V gene are SGHVS and FQNEAQ. The CDR3 spans 12 residues. The CDR3 bases are TGTGCCAGCAGCTTAGTCAGGTACGAGCAGTACTTC. This gives the protein CASSLVRYEQYF.

This chain joins TRBV30 and TRBJ2-1, with 12 nucleotides matching TRBD2. The CDR3 runs to 15 residues. Germline-derived CDR1 and CDR2 are GTSNPN and SVGIG (reference sequence). With 0 bases clipped from V and 6 bases from J, the junction kept 3 bases outside the gene matches. The CDR3 coding sequence is TGTGCCTGGAGTGTATGGACTAGCGGGACCAATGAGCAGTTCTTC. This translates into CAWSVWTSGTNEQFF.

The rearrangement joins TRBV5-4 to TRBJ1-6; unclear D gene. V was shortened by 0 bases and J by 9 bases, with 10 bases between the two germline ends. The CDR3 extends over 14 amino acids. CDR1 and CDR2 (germline): SGHNT, YYREEE (reference sequence). In DNA, the CDR3 is TGTGCCAGCAGCTTGGGGGTTTCAACTTCACCCCTCCACTTT. This codes for CASSLGVSTSPLHF.

As regards this clone: A much larger clone differs from this one at a single base, so this may be a read error. The chain recombines TRBV5-1 with TRBJ2-5; D gene ambiguous. The CDR3 sequence is 11 residues long. Germline CDR1 SGHRS, CDR2 YFSETQ. Trimming shortened V by 3 bases and J by 5 bases, and 5 bases separated the two germline ends. CDR3: CASSSVETQYF. The CDR3 region has the DNA TGCGCCAGCAGCTCAGTGGAGACCCAGTACTTC. Full variable domain (missing parts from reference TRBV5-1 and TRBJ2-5): KAGVTQTPRYLIKTRGQQVTLSCSPISGHRSVSWYQQTPGQGLQFLFEYFSETQRNKGNFPGRFSGRQFSNSRSEMNVSTLELGDSALYLCASSSVETQYFGPGTRLLVL.

The rearrangement links TRBV30 to TRBJ1-1, with TRBD1 identical over 9 bases. Germline V CDR1 and CDR2: GTSNPN, SVGIG (reference sequence). V trimming: 5 bases; J trimming: 4 bases; junction bases outside the gene matches: 5. This CDR3 is built from 13 residues. For the CDR3, the DNA is TGTGCCTGGGAACAGGGGGCGGGCACTGAAGCTTTCTTT. It is translated as CAWEQGAGTEAFF.

The V gene is TRBV7-8, the J gene TRBJ2-7; no firm D call. The ends were cut back, 4 bases at V and 1 base at J, with 11 bases in the middle. The germline V gene has CDR1 SGHVS and CDR2 FQNEAQ. The CDR3 is 14 amino acids. Written as DNA, the CDR3 is TGTGCCAGCAGCTCAGGTCTCCTTTCCTACGAGCAGTACTTC. It yields the protein CASSSGLLSYEQYF.

This rearrangement joins TRBV30 to TRBJ1-5; D gene ambiguous. CDR3 length equals 15 residues. From germline, CDR1 is GTSNPN and CDR2 SVGIG (reference sequence). V dropped 2 bases and J dropped 3 bases, with 14 bases sitting between them. In DNA form, the CDR3 reads TGTGCCTGGAGTATTAGGAGAGGGAACAATCAGCCCCAGCATTTT. Translated, it gives CAWSIRRGNNQPQHF. The variable domain in full, with the rest retrieved from reference TRBV30 and TRBJ1-5, is SQTIHQWPATLVQPVGSPLSLECTVEGTSNPNLYWYRQAAGRGLQLLFYSVGIGQISSEVPQNLSASRPQDRQFILSSKKLLLSDSGFYLCAWSIRRGNNQPQHFGDGTRLSIL.

This clone was picked up a small number of times. CDR3 sequence (DNA): TGTGCCAGCACGAAACAGGTTAACACCGGGGAGCTGTTTTTT. Its translation is CASTKQVNTGELFF. This sequence joins TRBV6-1 and TRBJ2-2; a possible D gene is TRBD1 (5 bases). This CDR3 has 14 amino acids. Germline lookup yields CDR1 MNHNS and CDR2 SASEGT. V lost 7 bases and J lost 2, with 11 bases in between.

This clone was seen only a few times. CDR3 sequence (DNA): TGTGCCAGCAGTTCCCCGACAGCGTTAAATCAGCCCCAGCATTTT. Its protein product is CASSSPTALNQPQHF. This rearrangement joins TRBV28 to TRBJ1-5, with D possibly TRBD1 on 5 matching bases. The CDR3 sequence is 15 residues long. Germline V gives CDR1 MDHEN, CDR2 SYDVKM. With 4 bases removed from V and 4 bases from J, the gap between germline ends came to 14 bases.

This chain uses TRBV5-4 with TRBJ2-1, with D possibly called TRBD1 or TRBD2 (6 bases each). The germline V and J ends were trimmed by 2 bases and 6 bases, with 15 bases remaining between them. CDR1 SGHNT and CDR2 YYREEE come from the germline V gene (reference sequence). The CDR3 is 15 residues long. CDR3 sequence reads: CASSLGGPKGNEQFF. The CDR3 nucleotides are TGTGCCAGCAGCTTAGGGGGGCCTAAGGGCAATGAGCAGTTCTTC.